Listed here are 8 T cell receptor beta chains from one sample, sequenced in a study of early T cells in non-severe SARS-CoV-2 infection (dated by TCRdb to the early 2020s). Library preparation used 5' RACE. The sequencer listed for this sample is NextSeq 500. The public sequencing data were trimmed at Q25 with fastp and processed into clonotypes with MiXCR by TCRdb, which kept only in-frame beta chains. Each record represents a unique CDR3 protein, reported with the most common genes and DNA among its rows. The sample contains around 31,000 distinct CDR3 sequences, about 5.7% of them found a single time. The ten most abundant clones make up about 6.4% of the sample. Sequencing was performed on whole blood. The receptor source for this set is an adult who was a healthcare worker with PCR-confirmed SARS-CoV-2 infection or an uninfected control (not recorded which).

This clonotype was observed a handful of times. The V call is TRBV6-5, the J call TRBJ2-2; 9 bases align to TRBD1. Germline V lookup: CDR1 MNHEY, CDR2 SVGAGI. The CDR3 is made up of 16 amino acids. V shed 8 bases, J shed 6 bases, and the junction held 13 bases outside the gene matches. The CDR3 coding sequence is TGTGCCAGCGGTCGGAGCACAGGGGGCGCCTCCGGGGAGCTGTTTTTT. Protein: CASGRSTGGASGELFF.

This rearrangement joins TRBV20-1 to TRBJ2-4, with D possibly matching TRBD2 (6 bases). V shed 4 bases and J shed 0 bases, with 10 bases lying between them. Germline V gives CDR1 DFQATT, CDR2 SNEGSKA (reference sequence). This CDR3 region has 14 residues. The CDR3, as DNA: TGCAGTGCTATAGCGGATCTAGCCAAAAACATTCAGTACTTC. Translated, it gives CSAIADLAKNIQYF.

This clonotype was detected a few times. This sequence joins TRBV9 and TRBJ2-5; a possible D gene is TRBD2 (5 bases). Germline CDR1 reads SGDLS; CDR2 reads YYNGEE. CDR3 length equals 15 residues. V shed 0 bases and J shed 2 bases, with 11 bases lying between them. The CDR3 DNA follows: TGTGCCAGCAGCGTAGGAGGAACGGGACAAGAGACCCAGTACTTC. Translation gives CASSVGGTGQETQYF.

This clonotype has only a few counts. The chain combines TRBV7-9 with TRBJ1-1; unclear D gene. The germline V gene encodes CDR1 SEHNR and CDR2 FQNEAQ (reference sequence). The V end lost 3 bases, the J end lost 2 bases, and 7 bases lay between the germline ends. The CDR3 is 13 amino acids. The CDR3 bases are TGTGCCAGCAGCTTCAACGGAAACACTGAAGCTTTCTTT. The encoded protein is CASSFNGNTEAFF.

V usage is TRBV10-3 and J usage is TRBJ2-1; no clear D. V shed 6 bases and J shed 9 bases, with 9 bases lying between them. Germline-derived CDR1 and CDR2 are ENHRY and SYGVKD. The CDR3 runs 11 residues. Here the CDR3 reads CAISLGVEQFF. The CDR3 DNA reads TGTGCCATCAGCCTTGGAGTTGAGCAGTTCTTC.

The CDR3 region has the DNA TGTGCCAGTAGTAGCCCCGGGACAGACTCCACTGAAGCTTTCTTT. It is translated as CASSSPGTDSTEAFF. The chain employs TRBV19 and TRBJ1-1, with 7 bases matching TRBD1. The CDR3 spans 15 residues. CDR1 and CDR2 from the germline V gene are LNHDA and SQIVND (reference sequence). J gave up 4 bases and V 4 bases, and 9 bases lay outside the gene matches.

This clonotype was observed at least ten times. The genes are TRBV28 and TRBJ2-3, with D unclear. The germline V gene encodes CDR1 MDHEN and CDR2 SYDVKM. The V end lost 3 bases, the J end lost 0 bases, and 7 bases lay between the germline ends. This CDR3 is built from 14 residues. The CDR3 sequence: CASSFPQSTDTQYF. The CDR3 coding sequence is TGTGCCAGCAGTTTCCCGCAGAGCACAGATACGCAGTATTTT.

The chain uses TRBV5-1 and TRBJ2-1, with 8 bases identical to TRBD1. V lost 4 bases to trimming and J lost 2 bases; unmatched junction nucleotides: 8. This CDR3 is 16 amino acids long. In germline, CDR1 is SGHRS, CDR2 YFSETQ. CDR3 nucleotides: TGCGCCAGCAGCCGAGGACAGGGAAGAGCCTACAATGAGCAGTTCTTC. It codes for CASSRGQGRAYNEQFF.